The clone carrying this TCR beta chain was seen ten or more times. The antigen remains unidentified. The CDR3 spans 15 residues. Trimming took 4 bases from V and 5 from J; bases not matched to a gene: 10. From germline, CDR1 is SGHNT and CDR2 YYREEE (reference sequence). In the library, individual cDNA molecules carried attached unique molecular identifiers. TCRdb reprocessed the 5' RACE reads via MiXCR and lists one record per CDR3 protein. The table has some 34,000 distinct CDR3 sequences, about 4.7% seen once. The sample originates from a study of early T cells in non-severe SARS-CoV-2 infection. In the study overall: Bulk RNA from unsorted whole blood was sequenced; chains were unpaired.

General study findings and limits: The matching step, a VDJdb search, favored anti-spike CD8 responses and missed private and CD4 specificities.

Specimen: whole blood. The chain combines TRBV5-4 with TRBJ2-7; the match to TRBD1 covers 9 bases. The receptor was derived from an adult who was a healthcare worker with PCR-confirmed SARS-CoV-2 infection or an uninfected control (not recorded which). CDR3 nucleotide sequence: TGTGCCAGCAGCCGTCCCGGGACAGGGTCCAACGAGCAGTACTTC. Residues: CASSRPGTGSNEQYF.